A selection of T cell receptor beta chains follows, all from one sample in a study of identical twins. MiXCR, applied by TCRdb to the 5' RACE reads, yields one record per CDR3 protein. Of a few hundred thousand distinct CDR3 sequences listed, more than 6.5% were seen once; the top ten hold around 2.1%. These data also featured in a second study, about yellow fever vaccine responses in identical twins.

The sequenced sample was memory (CD45RO+) T cells sorted from blood. These receptors all stem from a woman between 18 and 29 years old in good health. Each CDR3 is given with its conserved first and last residue. A D gene is named only where the DNA matches it firmly. Rows give clone size only sometimes, using once, few, many, or a class for an expanded clone.

v_gene: TRBV5-6; abundance: NA; d_gene: NA; j_gene: TRBJ1-6; CDR3aa: CTSSPGLAGSPLHF; CDR3nt: TGTACCAGCAGCCCGGGACTCGCCGGTTCACCCCTCCACTTT
v_gene: TRBV28; abundance: NA; d_gene: NA; j_gene: TRBJ2-2; CDR3aa: CASRTPQGPTGELFF; CDR3nt: TGTGCCAGCAGAACACCACAGGGACCCACCGGGGAGCTGTTTTTT
v_gene: TRBV3-1; abundance: many; d_gene: NA; j_gene: TRBJ2-2; CDR3aa: CASSQDSSTGELFF; CDR3nt: TGTGCCAGCAGCCAAGACTCTTCCACCGGGGAGCTGTTTTTT
v_gene: TRBV27; abundance: NA; d_gene: NA; j_gene: TRBJ2-2; CDR3aa: CASSWGGGGFTGELFF; CDR3nt: TGTGCCAGCAGTTGGGGTGGAGGGGGCTTCACCGGGGAGCTGTTTTTT
v_gene: TRBV10-2; abundance: NA; d_gene: TRBD2; j_gene: TRBJ2-3; CDR3aa: CAASGGAGGDTQYF; CDR3nt: TGCGCCGCCAGTGGGGGAGCGGGGGGGGATACGCAGTATTTT
v_gene: TRBV12-5; abundance: NA; d_gene: TRBD2; j_gene: TRBJ2-1; CDR3aa: CASGLVAGRVDEQFF; CDR3nt: TGTGCTAGTGGTTTGGTAGCGGGGAGGGTCGATGAGCAGTTCTTC
v_gene: TRBV29-1; abundance: many; d_gene: NA; j_gene: TRBJ1-1; CDR3aa: CSALPENTEAFF; CDR3nt: TGCAGCGCACTTCCAGAGAACACTGAAGCTTTCTTT
v_gene: TRBV4-1; abundance: many; d_gene: NA; j_gene: TRBJ2-7; CDR3aa: CASSQIMGRDPYEQYF; CDR3nt: TGCGCCAGCAGCCAGATAATGGGCAGGGACCCCTACGAGCAGTACTTC
v_gene: TRBV12-3/TRBV12-4; abundance: many; d_gene: TRBD1; j_gene: TRBJ1-2; CDR3aa: CASSHSGQGAGGYTF; CDR3nt: TGTGCCAGCAGTCACTCGGGACAGGGGGCCGGTGGCTACACCTTC
v_gene: TRBV25-1; abundance: many; d_gene: TRBD1; j_gene: TRBJ2-7; CDR3aa: CASSASGQGYEQYF; CDR3nt: TGTGCCAGCAGCGCCTCGGGACAGGGCTACGAGCAGTACTTC
v_gene: TRBV7-8; abundance: NA; d_gene: NA; j_gene: TRBJ1-1; CDR3aa: CASSLGSGSAEAFF; CDR3nt: TGTGCCAGCAGCTTAGGATCGGGGTCCGCTGAAGCTTTCTTT
v_gene: TRBV5-1; abundance: NA; d_gene: TRBD2; j_gene: TRBJ2-1; CDR3aa: CASISGGSYNEQFF; CDR3nt: TGCGCCAGCATTAGCGGGGGCTCCTACAATGAGCAGTTCTTC
v_gene: TRBV6-1; abundance: NA; d_gene: NA; j_gene: TRBJ2-3; CDR3aa: CASIGGKSDTQYF; CDR3nt: TGTGCCAGCATAGGAGGGAAATCAGATACGCAGTATTTT
v_gene: TRBV9; abundance: many; d_gene: NA; j_gene: TRBJ1-6; CDR3aa: CASSVGQGNSPLHF; CDR3nt: TGTGCCAGCAGCGTAGGGCAGGGGAATTCACCCCTCCACTTT
v_gene: TRBV3-1; abundance: many; d_gene: NA; j_gene: TRBJ2-3; CDR3aa: CASSQGTGAGADTQYF; CDR3nt: TGTGCCAGCAGCCAAGGGACGGGGGCCGGCGCAGATACGCAGTATTTT
v_gene: TRBV6-1; abundance: NA; d_gene: TRBD2; j_gene: TRBJ2-7; CDR3aa: CASRTGTTNSYEQYF; CDR3nt: TGTGCCAGCAGGACCGGGACTACCAACTCCTACGAGCAGTACTTC
v_gene: TRBV28; abundance: many; d_gene: NA; j_gene: TRBJ1-1; CDR3aa: CASKPLSGNTEAFF; CDR3nt: TGTGCCAGCAAACCCCTGTCGGGGAACACTGAAGCTTTCTTT